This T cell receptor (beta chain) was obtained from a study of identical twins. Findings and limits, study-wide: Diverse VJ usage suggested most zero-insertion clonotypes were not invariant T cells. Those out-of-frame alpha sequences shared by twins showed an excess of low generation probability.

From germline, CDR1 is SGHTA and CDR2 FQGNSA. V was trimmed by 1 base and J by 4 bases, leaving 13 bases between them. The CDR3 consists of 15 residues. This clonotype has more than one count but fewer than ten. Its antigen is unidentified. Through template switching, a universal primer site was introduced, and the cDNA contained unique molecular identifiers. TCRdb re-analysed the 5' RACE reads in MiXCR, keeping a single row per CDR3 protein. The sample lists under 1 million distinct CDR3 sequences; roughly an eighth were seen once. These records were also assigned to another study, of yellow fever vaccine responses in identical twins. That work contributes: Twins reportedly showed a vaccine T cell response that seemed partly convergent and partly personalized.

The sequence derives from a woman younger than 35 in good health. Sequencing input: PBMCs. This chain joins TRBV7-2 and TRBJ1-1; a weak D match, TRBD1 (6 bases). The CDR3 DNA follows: TGTGCCAGCAGCTTAGACAGGGAAGCAAGCACTGAAGCTTTCTTT. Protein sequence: CASSLDREASTEAFF. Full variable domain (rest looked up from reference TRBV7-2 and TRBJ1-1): GAGVSQSPSNKVTEKGKDVELRCDPISGHTALYWYRQSLGQGLEFLIYFQGNSAPDKSGLPSDRFSAERTGGSVSTLTIQRTQQEDSAVYLCASSLDREASTEAFFGQGTRLTVV.